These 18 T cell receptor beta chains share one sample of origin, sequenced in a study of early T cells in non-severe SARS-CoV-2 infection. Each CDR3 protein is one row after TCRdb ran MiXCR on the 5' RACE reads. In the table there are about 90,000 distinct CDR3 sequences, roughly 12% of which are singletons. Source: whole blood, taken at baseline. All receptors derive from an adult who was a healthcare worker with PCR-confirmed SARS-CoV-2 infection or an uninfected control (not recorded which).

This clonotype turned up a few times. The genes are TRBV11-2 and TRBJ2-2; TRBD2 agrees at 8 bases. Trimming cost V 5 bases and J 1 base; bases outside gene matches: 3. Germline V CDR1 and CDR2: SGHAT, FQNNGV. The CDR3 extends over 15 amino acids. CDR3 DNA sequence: TGTGCCAGCAGCACCCTAGCGGGGAACACCGGGGAGCTGTTTTTT. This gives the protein CASSTLAGNTGELFF.

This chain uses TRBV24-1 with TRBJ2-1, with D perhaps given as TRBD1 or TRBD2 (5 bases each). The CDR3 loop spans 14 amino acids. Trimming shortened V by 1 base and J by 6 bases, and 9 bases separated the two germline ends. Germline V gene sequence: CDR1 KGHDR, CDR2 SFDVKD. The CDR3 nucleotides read TGTGCCACCAGTGATTTTGTTGGGGGCAATGAGCAGTTCTTC. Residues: CATSDFVGGNEQFF.

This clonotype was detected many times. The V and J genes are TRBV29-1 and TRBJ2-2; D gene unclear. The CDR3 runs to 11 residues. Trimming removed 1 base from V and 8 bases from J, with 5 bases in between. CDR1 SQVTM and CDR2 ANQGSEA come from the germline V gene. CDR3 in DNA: TGCAGCGTTGAAGGGACGGGGGAGCTGTTTTTT. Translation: CSVEGTGELFF.

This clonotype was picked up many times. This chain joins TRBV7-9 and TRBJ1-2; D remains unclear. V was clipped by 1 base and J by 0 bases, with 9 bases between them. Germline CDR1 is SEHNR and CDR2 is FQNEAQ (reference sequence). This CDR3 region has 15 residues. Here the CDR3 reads CASSLDGGANYGYTF. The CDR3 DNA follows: TGTGCCAGCAGCTTAGACGGTGGGGCTAACTATGGCTACACCTTC.

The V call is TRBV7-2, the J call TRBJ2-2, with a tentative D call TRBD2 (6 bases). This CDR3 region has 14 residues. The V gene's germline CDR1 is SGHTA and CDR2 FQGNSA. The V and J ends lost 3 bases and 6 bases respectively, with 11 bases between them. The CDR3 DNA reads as TGTGCCAGCAGCTTTGGAGGGAGAGCCGGGGAGCTGTTTTTT. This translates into CASSFGGRAGELFF.

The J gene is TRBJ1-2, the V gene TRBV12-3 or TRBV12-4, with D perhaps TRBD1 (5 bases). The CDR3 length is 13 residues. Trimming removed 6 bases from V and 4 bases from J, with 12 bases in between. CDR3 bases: TGTGCCAGCAGCCCGGCGGGACCCTATGGCTACACCTTC. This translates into CASSPAGPYGYTF.

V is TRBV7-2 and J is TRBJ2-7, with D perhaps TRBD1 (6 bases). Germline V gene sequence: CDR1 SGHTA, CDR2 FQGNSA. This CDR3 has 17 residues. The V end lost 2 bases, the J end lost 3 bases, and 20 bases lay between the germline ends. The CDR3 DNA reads TGTGCCAGCAGCTTACGCCCCCTACAGGGTTCGCTCTACGAGCAGTACTTC. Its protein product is CASSLRPLQGSLYEQYF.

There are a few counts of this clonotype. The CDR3 reads CASSGGTNTGELFF. Written as DNA, the CDR3 is TGCGCCAGCTCCGGGGGTACAAACACCGGGGAGCTGTTTTTT. The gene calls are TRBV5-1 and TRBJ2-2; tentative D call: TRBD2 (6 bases). Germline CDR1 is SGHRS and CDR2 is YFSETQ. CDR3 size: 14 residues. Trimming took 7 bases from V and 2 from J, leaving 12 bases between them.

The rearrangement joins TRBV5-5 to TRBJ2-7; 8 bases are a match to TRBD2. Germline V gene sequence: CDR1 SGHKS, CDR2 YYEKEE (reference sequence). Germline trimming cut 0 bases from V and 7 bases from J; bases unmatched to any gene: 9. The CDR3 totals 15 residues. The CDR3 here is CASSLVGTRMWEQYF. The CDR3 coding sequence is TGTGCCAGCAGCTTGGTTGGGACTAGGATGTGGGAGCAGTACTTC. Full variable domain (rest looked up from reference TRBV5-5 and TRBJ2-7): DAGVTQSPTHLIKTRGQQVTLRCSPISGHKSVSWYQQVLGQGPQFIFQYYEKEERGRGNFPDRFSARQFPNYSSELNVNALLLGDSALYLCASSLVGTRMWEQYFGPGTRLTVT.

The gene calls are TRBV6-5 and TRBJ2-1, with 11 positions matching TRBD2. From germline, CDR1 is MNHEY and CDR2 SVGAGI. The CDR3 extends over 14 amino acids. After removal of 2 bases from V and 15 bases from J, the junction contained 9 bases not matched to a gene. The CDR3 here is CASSYSVRLAGLFF. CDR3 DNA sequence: TGTGCCAGCAGTTACAGTGTCCGACTAGCGGGGCTGTTCTTC.

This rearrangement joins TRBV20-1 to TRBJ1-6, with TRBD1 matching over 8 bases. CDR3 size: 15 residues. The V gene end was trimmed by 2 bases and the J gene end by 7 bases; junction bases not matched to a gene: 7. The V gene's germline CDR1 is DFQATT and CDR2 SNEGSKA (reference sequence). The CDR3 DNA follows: TGCAGTGCTAGAACTCAGGGGGCGCGAAATTCACCCCTCCACTTT. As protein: CSARTQGARNSPLHF.

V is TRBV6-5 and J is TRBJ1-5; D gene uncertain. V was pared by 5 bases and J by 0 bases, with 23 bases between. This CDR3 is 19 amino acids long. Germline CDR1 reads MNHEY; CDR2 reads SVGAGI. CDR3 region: CASSEETHRENSSNQPQHF. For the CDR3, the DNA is TGTGCCAGCAGTGAGGAGACACATAGGGAAAATTCTAGCAATCAGCCCCAGCATTTT.

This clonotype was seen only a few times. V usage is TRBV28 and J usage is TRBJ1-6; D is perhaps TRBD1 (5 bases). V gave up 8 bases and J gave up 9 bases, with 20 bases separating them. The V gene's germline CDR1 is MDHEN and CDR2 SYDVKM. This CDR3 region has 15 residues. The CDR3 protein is CASHSGRGFPSPLHF. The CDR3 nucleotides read TGTGCCAGCCATTCTGGGAGGGGTTTCCCTTCACCCCTCCACTTT.

The CDR3 DNA reads as TGTGCCAGCAGCCGCTCCGGGACAGAGTCTCAGGGCTACACCTTC. Translated, it gives CASSRSGTESQGYTF. The chain couples TRBV7-2 to TRBJ1-2; 7 nucleotides line up with TRBD1. Germline values: CDR1 SGHTA, CDR2 FQGNSA. There are 15 residues in the CDR3. V was pared by 5 bases and J by 8 bases, with 14 bases of the junction left unmatched.

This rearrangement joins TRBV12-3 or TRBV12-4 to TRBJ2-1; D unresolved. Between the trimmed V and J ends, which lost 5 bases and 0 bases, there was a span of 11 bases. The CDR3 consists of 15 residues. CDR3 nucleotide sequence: TGTGCCAGCAGTCCCGGTGTGAGCTCCTACAATGAGCAGTTCTTC. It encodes CASSPGVSSYNEQFF.

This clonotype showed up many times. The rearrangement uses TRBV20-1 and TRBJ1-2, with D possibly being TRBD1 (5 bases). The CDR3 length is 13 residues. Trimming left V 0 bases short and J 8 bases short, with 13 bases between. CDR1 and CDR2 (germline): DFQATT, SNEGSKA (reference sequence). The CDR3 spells CSARDVGTRGYTF. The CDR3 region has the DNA TGCAGTGCTAGAGATGTCGGGACGCGCGGCTACACCTTC.

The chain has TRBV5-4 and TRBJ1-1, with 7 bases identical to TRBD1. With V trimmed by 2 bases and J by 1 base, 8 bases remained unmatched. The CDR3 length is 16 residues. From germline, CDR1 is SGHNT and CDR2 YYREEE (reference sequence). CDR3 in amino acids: CASSFPGTAQNTEAFF. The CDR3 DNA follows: TGTGCCAGCAGCTTTCCGGGGACAGCGCAGAACACTGAAGCTTTCTTT.

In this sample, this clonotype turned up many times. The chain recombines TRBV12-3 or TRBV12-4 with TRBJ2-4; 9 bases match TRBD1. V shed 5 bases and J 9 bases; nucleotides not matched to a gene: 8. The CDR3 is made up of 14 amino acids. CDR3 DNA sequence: TGTGCCAGCAGTCTCGGGACAGGGAGAGGCATTCAGTACTTC. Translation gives CASSLGTGRGIQYF.